This T cell receptor (beta chain) was obtained from a study of OX40 agonist ivuxolimab in advanced cancers. The wider study: Every 2 weeks, ivuxolimab was infused into the patients intravenously at between 0.01 and 10 mg/kg.

Whole-study results and caveats: Among expanded peripheral T cells, antigen specificity went undetermined. CD8+ T cells showed, on average, more clonal expansion than CD4+ cells.

Sequencing was performed with immunoSEQ multiplex PCR; in TCRdb, only in-frame clones are kept and a portion is missing. The repertoire holds roughly 60,000 clones, with approximately 84% as singletons. As to this clone: The antigen is unknown.

The CDR3 loop spans 13 amino acids. Trimming left V 5 bases short and J 1 base short, with 8 bases between. Germline CDR1 SGHTA, CDR2 FQGNSA. The sample consisted of CD4+ or CD8+ T cells sorted from blood, taken in a trial of the OX40 agonist ivuxolimab. The chain links TRBV7-2 to TRBJ1-1, with D uncertain. This clonotype originated in an adult with an advanced solid tumor such as melanoma, head and neck, liver or kidney cancer. CDR3 in DNA: TGTGCCAGCAGCCCACAGTCGAACACTGAAGCTTTCTTT. This translates into CASSPQSNTEAFF.